Each of the 18 T cell receptor beta chains below was sequenced from the same sample in a study of blood T cell repertoires in COVID-19. Data came from immunoSEQ multiplex PCR; TCRdb stores just in-frame clones and leaves some out. The sample lists under 200,000 clones; 80% to 90% were seen once. The material sequenced was PBMCs or T cells enriched from blood (not recorded which). Receptor source: a woman in her forties or fifties who had recovered from COVID-19.

The rearrangement joins TRBV28 to TRBJ1-6, with 9 nucleotides matching TRBD1. Germline V lookup: CDR1 MDHEN, CDR2 SYDVKM. The CDR3 consists of 16 residues. The V gene end was trimmed by 4 bases and the J gene end by 9 bases; junction bases not matched to a gene: 10. CDR3 in amino acids: CASSSSGTGRASPLHF. The CDR3 nucleotides are TGTGCCAGCAGTTCCTCCGGGACAGGGAGGGCTTCACCCCTCCACTTT.

The chain has TRBV3-1 (or the pseudogene TRBV3-2) and TRBJ1-2; the D gene is possibly TRBD1 (6 bases). The CDR3 has 13 residues. Trimming stripped 3 bases from V and 7 bases from J, with 12 bases between. CDR1 is LGHDT and CDR2 is YNNKEL in the germline V gene (reference sequence). CDR3 bases: TGTGCCAGCAGCCACAATCAGGGGAGTGGCTACACCTTC. Translating gives CASSHNQGSGYTF.

The chain combines TRBV28 with TRBJ2-3; D is uncertain. The CDR3 runs to 11 residues. Trimming left V 6 bases short and J 5 bases short, with 6 bases between. Germline V gene data show CDR1 as MDHEN and CDR2 as SYDVKM. This CDR3 reads CASRNLDTQYF. In DNA form, the CDR3 reads TGTGCCAGCAGAAATCTAGATACGCAGTATTTT.

The CDR3 coding sequence is TGCGCCAGCAGCCAACTACCCCCTTTTGAAGCTTTCTTT. Amino acid sequence: CASSQLPPFEAFF. This chain connects TRBV4-1 to TRBJ1-1; D is undetermined. Trimming took 2 bases from V and 7 from J, leaving 11 bases between them. Germline V gene lookup returns CDR1 MGHRA and CDR2 YSYEKL. CDR3 length equals 13 residues.

The chain carries TRBV28 and TRBJ1-6; 7 nucleotides line up with TRBD1. Germline loops: CDR1 MDHEN, CDR2 SYDVKM. This CDR3 comprises 16 residues. The V gene end was trimmed by 4 bases and the J gene end by 4 bases; junction bases not matched to a gene: 7. CDR3 nucleotides: TGTGCCAGCAGTTCCCAAAGACAGGGTTATAATTCACCCCTCCACTTT. Protein: CASSSQRQGYNSPLHF.

The chain has TRBV9 and TRBJ2-3, with 9 bases matching TRBD2. This CDR3 has 16 amino acids. The V gene end was trimmed by 0 bases and the J gene end by 4 bases; junction bases not matched to a gene: 6. Germline V CDR1 and CDR2: SGDLS, YYNGEE. The CDR3: CASSVDFSGGADTQYF. The CDR3 DNA sequence: TGTGCCAGCAGCGTAGACTTTAGCGGGGGCGCAGATACGCAGTATTTT.

This clone appeared once. The V gene is TRBV5-4, the J gene TRBJ1-4; weak D call: TRBD1 (5 bases). The CDR3 totals 15 residues. The V gene's germline CDR1 is SGHNT and CDR2 YYREEE (reference sequence). Trimming shortened V by 1 base and J by 1 base, and 8 bases separated the two germline ends. CDR3 region: CASSLTGVTNEKLFF. CDR3 in DNA: TGTGCCAGCAGCTTGACGGGGGTAACTAATGAAAAACTGTTTTTT.

This chain uses TRBV5-1 with TRBJ2-1, with 7 bases lining up with TRBD2. With 5 bases clipped from V and 2 bases from J, the junction kept 10 bases outside the gene matches. Germline lookup yields CDR1 SGHRS and CDR2 YFSETQ. The CDR3 covers 16 residues. The CDR3 bases are TGCGCCAGCAGATTGACAGTCGGGACTACCTACAATGAGCAGTTCTTC. This translates into CASRLTVGTTYNEQFF.

This clone occurred a few times. The chain links TRBV3-1 (or the pseudogene TRBV3-2) to TRBJ1-1; TRBD1 matches at 9 bases. Germline loops: CDR1 LGHDT, CDR2 YNNKEL (reference sequence). Trimming took 6 bases from V and 10 from J; bases not matched to a gene: 12. The CDR3 is 14 amino acids. The CDR3 sequence: CASRATTGGAGAFF. CDR3 nucleotide sequence: TGTGCCAGCAGAGCAACTACAGGGGGCGCTGGAGCTTTCTTT.

This rearrangement joins TRBV12-3 or TRBV12-4 to TRBJ2-7; unclear D gene. V was trimmed by 5 bases and J by 3 bases, leaving 5 bases between them. This CDR3 spans 11 amino acids. This chain's CDR3 is CASSGRYEQYF. CDR3 nucleotides: TGTGCCAGCAGTGGCCGCTACGAGCAGTACTTC.

This clone has more than one count but fewer than ten. Here the CDR3 DNA reads TGTGCCAGTAGTCCCCGACAGGGACGGTCCTATAATTCACCCCTCCACTTT. Amino acid sequence: CASSPRQGRSYNSPLHF. V is TRBV19 and J is TRBJ1-6; 7 bases line up with TRBD1. The J segment lost 1 base and the V segment lost 5 bases, leaving 8 bases of the junction unmatched. This CDR3 has 17 amino acids. Germline V CDR1 and CDR2: LNHDA, SQIVND (reference sequence).

This sequence joins TRBV12-3 or TRBV12-4 and TRBJ2-5, with D perhaps matching TRBD1 (7 bases). This CDR3 has 13 residues. The germline V and J ends were trimmed by 3 bases and 5 bases, with 10 bases remaining between them. The CDR3 sequence: CASSLTGRETQYF. DNA for the CDR3: TGTGCCAGCAGTTTGACAGGGAGGGAGACCCAGTACTTC.

The gene calls are TRBV10-3 and TRBJ2-5, with 7 bases fitting TRBD2. This CDR3 contains 15 residues. The junction had 5 bases not matched to a gene; V was cut back by 0 bases and J by 4 bases. The germline V gene has CDR1 ENHRY and CDR2 SYGVKD. The CDR3 is CAISESRSGVETQYF. CDR3 bases: TGTGCCATCAGTGAGTCCCGGAGCGGGGTAGAGACCCAGTACTTC.

The chain recombines TRBV19 with TRBJ1-1, with a weak D call TRBD1 (5 bases). The CDR3 is 14 amino acids. Germline V gene sequence: CDR1 LNHDA, CDR2 SQIVND (reference sequence). Trimming removed 4 bases at V and 6 bases at J, with 15 bases between. Written as DNA, the CDR3 is TGTGCCAGTAGTACCTTATACAGGATCGCTGAAGCTTTCTTT. Residues: CASSTLYRIAEAFF.

V usage is TRBV5-8 and J usage is TRBJ1-2; D not resolved. V was pared by 0 bases and J by 7 bases, with 13 bases between. This CDR3 contains 14 residues. Germline CDR1 is SGHTS and CDR2 is YDEGEE. The CDR3 reads CASSLVTVKPGYTF. In DNA form, the CDR3 reads TGTGCCAGCAGCTTGGTAACAGTAAAACCTGGCTACACCTTC.

J is TRBJ2-5 and V is TRBV11-2; the match to TRBD2 covers 7 bases. Unmatched junction bases numbered 3, after V lost 0 bases and J lost 5 bases. Germline V gene lookup returns CDR1 SGHAT and CDR2 FQNNGV. The CDR3 consists of 14 residues. The CDR3 sequence: CASSLERELETQYF. The CDR3 nucleotides are TGTGCCAGCAGCTTAGAGCGGGAGCTGGAGACCCAGTACTTC.

This clone was seen a handful of times. V and J are TRBV12-3 or TRBV12-4 and TRBJ1-6; D is ambiguous. The ends were cut back, 6 bases at V and 8 bases at J, with 11 bases in the middle. The CDR3 runs to 13 residues. CDR3 region: CASSQTFHSPLHF. The CDR3 DNA follows: TGTGCCAGCAGCCAGACTTTTCATTCACCCCTCCACTTT.

The chain recombines TRBV25-1 with TRBJ2-1, with D unclear. Trimming pared 6 bases from V and 0 bases from J, leaving 9 bases between. Germline V gene lookup returns CDR1 MGHDK and CDR2 SYGVNS. This CDR3 has 14 residues. The CDR3 DNA is TGTGCCAGCAGCAGGATCAGCTCCTACAATGAGCAGTTCTTC. Its translation is CASSRISSYNEQFF.